This TCR beta chain was profiled in a study of blood T cell repertoires in COVID-19. This CDR3 region has 18 residues. In germline, CDR1 is LNHDA, CDR2 SQIVND (reference sequence). After removal of 4 bases from V and 2 bases from J, the junction contained 10 bases not matched to a gene. In the original analysis: Nucleated cell number was recorded as an estimate derived from reference gene primer amplification. Clones were sequenced by immunoSEQ multiplex PCR, and TCRdb holds only the in-frame ones, with some missing. D and trimming come from the DNA, and the V and J calls and clone size come from that table. The sample has about half a million clones, approximately 92% seen once.

The gene calls are TRBV19 and TRBJ2-6, with 8 positions matching TRBD1. The sequenced sample was peripheral blood. The clonotype comes from a man aged 18 to 35 with COVID-19, enrolled during active disease. Here the CDR3 DNA reads TGTGCCAGTAGTAAATGGCGGTCAGGGGGCGCTGGGGCCAACGTCCTGACTTTC. Amino acids: CASSKWRSGGAGANVLTF.